One and the same sample provided the 27 T cell receptor beta chains below, sequenced in a study of blood T cells in healthy people across ages (dated by TCRdb to 2013 to 2016). The library was built by means of 5' RACE. Sequencing was performed on an Illumina HiSeq 2500. The second PCR ran for roughly 7 to 11 cycles and used a J-beta primer mix along with a sample-barcoded 5' primer. The raw public data were reprocessed by TCRdb itself: fastp quality trimming at Q25, MiXCR clonotype calling, in-frame beta chains only. Identical CDR3 protein sequences are pooled into one entry, listed with their most common genes and DNA. The sample table shows over 950,000 distinct CDR3 sequences, and roughly two fifths are seen once. In total, the top ten clones hold roughly 14% of the sample. The material sequenced was blood. All receptors come from a man younger than 30 in good health.

The table lists this clonotype with a few counts. The chain has TRBV6-5 and TRBJ2-1; D is unclear. Trimming took 10 bases from V and 7 from J, leaving 11 bases between them. The CDR3 length is 11 residues. CDR1 is MNHEY and CDR2 is SVGAGI in the germline V gene. For the CDR3, the DNA is TGTGCCACGCACCTGCGGAATGAGCAGTTCTTC. This gives the protein CATHLRNEQFF.

CDR3 bases: TGCAGTGCTCGACAGGGGGCCGTCTCTGGAAACACCATATATTTT. Amino acids: CSARQGAVSGNTIYF. The gene calls are TRBV20-1 and TRBJ1-3; 10 bases are a match to TRBD1. From germline, CDR1 is DFQATT and CDR2 SNEGSKA (reference sequence). After removal of 5 bases from V and 0 bases from J, the junction contained 4 bases not matched to a gene. The CDR3 consists of 15 residues.

This chain uses TRBV9 with TRBJ2-5; TRBD2 matches at 9 bases. V shed 0 bases, J shed 2 bases, and the junction held 2 bases outside the gene matches. Germline loops: CDR1 SGDLS, CDR2 YYNGEE. CDR3 length: 15 amino acids. The CDR3 here is CASSVVAGGQETQYF. DNA of the CDR3: TGTGCCAGCAGCGTAGTTGCGGGGGGGCAAGAGACCCAGTACTTC.

V gene TRBV5-1 combines with J gene TRBJ2-2; 8 nucleotides align to TRBD1. Germline-derived CDR1 and CDR2 are SGHRS and YFSETQ. This CDR3 contains 16 residues. After removal of 0 bases from V and 1 base from J, the junction contained 2 bases not matched to a gene. The CDR3 protein is CASSLGQGRNTGELFF. The CDR3 DNA reads TGCGCCAGCAGCTTGGGACAGGGGAGGAACACCGGGGAGCTGTTTTTT.

CDR3 DNA sequence: TGCGCCAGCAGCCCATCCCCAACCTATGGCTACACCTTC. This gives the protein CASSPSPTYGYTF. The rearrangement uses TRBV5-1 and TRBJ1-2; no reliable D call. The CDR3 sequence is 13 residues long. Germline V CDR1 and CDR2: SGHRS, YFSETQ. Deletions cut 4 bases from V and 4 bases from J, with 11 bases between.

This clonotype appeared a few times. The rearrangement joins TRBV7-9 to TRBJ2-1; maybe TRBD1 (6 bases). Germline V gives CDR1 SEHNR, CDR2 FQNEAQ (reference sequence). The germline V and J ends were trimmed by 8 bases and 1 base, with 21 bases remaining between them. The CDR3 consists of 17 residues. As DNA, the CDR3 is TGTGCCAGCCCGACCTTGGGGGCCCTGGGTTCCTACAATGAGCAGTTCTTC. This codes for CASPTLGALGSYNEQFF. The full variable domain, in which reference TRBV7-9 and TRBJ2-1 provide the parts outside the CDR3, is DTGVSQNPRHKITKRGQNVTFRCDPISEHNRLYWYRQTLGQGPEFLTYFQNEAQLEKSRLLSDRFSAERPKGSFSTLEIQRTEQGDSAMYLCASPTLGALGSYNEQFFGPGTRLTVL.

This clonotype was observed a handful of times. The J gene is TRBJ2-3, the V gene TRBV20-1; 9 positions agree with TRBD2. This CDR3 has 15 residues. Germline assignment: CDR1 DFQATT and CDR2 SNEGSKA (reference sequence). Trimming at V came to 1 base and at J to 2 bases, leaving 4 bases not matched to a gene. Written as DNA, the CDR3 is TGCAGTGCTAGAGGCGGGGGGGATTTCACAGATACGCAGTATTTT. Translating it yields CSARGGGDFTDTQYF.

This sequence joins TRBV6-2 or TRBV6-3 and TRBJ1-2, with D unresolved. In germline, CDR1 is MNHEY, CDR2 SVGEGT. The CDR3 covers 12 residues. V was trimmed by 7 bases and J by 7 bases, leaving 13 bases between them. The CDR3 region is CASTQTTGGYTF. The CDR3 nucleotides are TGTGCCAGCACCCAGACAACGGGTGGCTACACCTTC.

The chain employs TRBV5-1 and TRBJ2-1; 9 bases agree with TRBD2. CDR1 and CDR2 (germline): SGHRS, YFSETQ. The CDR3 is made up of 14 amino acids. V dropped 4 bases and J dropped 8; count of bases not matched to a gene: 7. The CDR3 DNA reads TGCGCCAGCAGCCCCGGGACTAGCTTCCATGAGCAGTTCTTC. It is translated as CASSPGTSFHEQFF.

There are a few counts of this clonotype. The chain couples TRBV11-1 to TRBJ1-1; D not certain. Germline-derived CDR1 and CDR2 are SGHAT and FQDESV (reference sequence). The CDR3 runs to 16 residues. Trimming removed 3 bases at V and 0 bases at J, with 14 bases between. CDR3 loop: CASSFGQSGMNTEAFF. CDR3 DNA: TGTGCCAGCAGCTTCGGGCAGTCCGGCATGAACACTGAAGCTTTCTTT.

The rearrangement joins TRBV5-4 to TRBJ2-5; 7 bases fit TRBD1. The V gene's germline CDR1 is SGHNT and CDR2 YYREEE (reference sequence). V shed 4 bases and J 3 bases; nucleotides not matched to a gene: 3. The CDR3 extends over 13 amino acids. CDR3 amino acids: CASSQTGEETQYF. For the CDR3, the DNA is TGTGCCAGCAGCCAAACAGGGGAAGAGACCCAGTACTTC.

The chain links TRBV6-1 to TRBJ1-6; 12 bases are shared with TRBD1. Germline CDR1 and CDR2: MNHNS and SASEGT. V was clipped by 6 bases and J by 8 bases; unmatched bases: 17. The CDR3 spans 19 residues. The CDR3 sequence is CASSPGTGTGGLIDSPLHF. The CDR3 nucleotides read TGTGCCAGCAGCCCCGGAACCGGGACAGGGGGCCTTATTGATTCACCCCTCCACTTT.

The genes are TRBV28 and TRBJ1-5; D not certain. CDR1 is MDHEN and CDR2 is SYDVKM in the germline V gene. V was cut by 5 bases and J by 6 bases, with 8 bases left in between. CDR3 length: 12 amino acids. The CDR3 region is CASSQPGQPQHF. The CDR3 DNA reads TGTGCCAGCAGTCAACCCGGTCAGCCCCAGCATTTT.

On this clonotype itself: It may be a read error: a sequence one base away is much more abundant. The J gene is TRBJ1-2, the V gene TRBV10-3; D is possibly TRBD1 (5 bases). This CDR3 comprises 15 residues. Germline V gene lookup returns CDR1 ENHRY and CDR2 SYGVKD. The DNA of the CDR3 is TGTGCCACCAGTGAACAGGACTCCTTTAACTATGGCTACACCTTC. It is translated as CATSEQDSFNYGYTF.

The V and J genes are TRBV4-3 and TRBJ1-6; TRBD1 is a possible D gene (5 bases). The germline V and J ends were trimmed by 1 base and 5 bases, with 15 bases remaining between them. This CDR3 spans 17 amino acids. Germline CDR1 LGHNA, CDR2 YSLEER. This chain's CDR3 is CASSQGSGTGDNSPLHF. The DNA for the CDR3 is TGCGCCAGCAGCCAAGGATCGGGGACGGGAGATAATTCACCCCTCCACTTT.

The V gene is TRBV7-9, the J gene TRBJ1-2, with TRBD1 identical over 9 bases. Germline trimming cut 5 bases from V and 6 bases from J; bases unmatched to any gene: 16. The CDR3 extends over 17 amino acids. Germline values: CDR1 SEHNR, CDR2 FQNEAQ (reference sequence). As DNA, the CDR3 is TGTGCCAGCAGCCCAAGCTTAGGACCGGGACAGGGAGATGGCTACACCTTC. The encoded protein is CASSPSLGPGQGDGYTF. Full variable domain (missing parts from reference TRBV7-9 and TRBJ1-2): DTGVSQNPRHKITKRGQNVTFRCDPISEHNRLYWYRQTLGQGPEFLTYFQNEAQLEKSRLLSDRFSAERPKGSFSTLEIQRTEQGDSAMYLCASSPSLGPGQGDGYTFGSGTRLTVV.

This chain uses TRBV4-1 with TRBJ2-5; D is perhaps TRBD1 or TRBD2 (6 bases each). V lost 1 base, J lost 5 bases, and 14 bases lay in between. CDR1 MGHRA and CDR2 YSYEKL come from the germline V gene. CDR3 size: 15 residues. Here the CDR3 DNA reads TGCGCCAGCAGCCAAGCCGGGGGTAGGGGGGAGACCCAGTACTTC. Encoded protein: CASSQAGGRGETQYF.

This clonotype was seen more than once but under ten times. This chain connects TRBV7-2 to TRBJ1-1; D gene unclear. The CDR3 runs 16 residues. CDR1 and CDR2 (germline): SGHTA, FQGNSA. The V and J ends lost 0 bases and 6 bases respectively, with 17 bases between them. The DNA of the CDR3 is TGTGCCAGCAGCTTAGCGGGCGGAGACTTTGGGGCTGAAGCTTTCTTT. It translates to CASSLAGGDFGAEAFF.

In its sample, this clonotype was seen a few times. This chain joins TRBV4-3 and TRBJ2-5; 7 bases match TRBD2. The CDR3 extends over 16 amino acids. Germline V gives CDR1 LGHNA, CDR2 YSLEER. The ends lost 0 bases at V and 13 bases at J; junction bases unmatched: 17. CDR3 protein: CASSQDVASSGHLRYF. The CDR3 bases are TGCGCCAGCAGCCAAGATGTTGCGTCTAGCGGCCACCTGCGGTACTTC.

This CDR3 is CASSLRDPGYNEQFF. DNA of the CDR3: TGTGCCAGCAGCTTGAGAGATCCGGGCTACAATGAGCAGTTCTTC. V usage is TRBV5-6 and J usage is TRBJ2-1; D not certain. The length of the CDR3 is 15 residues. The V gene's germline CDR1 is SGHDT and CDR2 YYEEEE. The V and J ends lost 1 base and 3 bases respectively, with 11 bases between them.

The chain joins TRBV5-1 to TRBJ1-4, with D possibly matching TRBD1 (5 bases). Germline CDR1 and CDR2: SGHRS and YFSETQ. This CDR3 region has 14 residues. V lost 4 bases, J lost 8 bases, and 15 bases lay in between. The CDR3 spells CASSPGGSTEKLFF. CDR3 nucleotide sequence: TGCGCCAGCAGCCCTGGGGGGTCCACAGAAAAACTGTTTTTT.

This clonotype showed up just once. V usage is TRBV27 and J usage is TRBJ2-7; D is uncertain. The CDR3 runs to 13 residues. Germline assignment: CDR1 MNHEY and CDR2 SMNVEV (reference sequence). Trimming shortened V by 5 bases and J by 2 bases, and 10 bases separated the two germline ends. In DNA, the CDR3 is TGTGCCAGCAGTCCTTCCCGAGCCTACGAGCAGTACTTC. Protein: CASSPSRAYEQYF.

The rearrangement joins TRBV7-9 to TRBJ2-7; perhaps TRBD1 as D (6 bases). V dropped 4 bases and J dropped 2 bases, with 15 bases sitting between them. CDR3 length: 15 amino acids. Germline V lookup: CDR1 SEHNR, CDR2 FQNEAQ (reference sequence). CDR3: CASSSSDSQPYEQYF. In DNA, the CDR3 is TGTGCCAGCAGCTCCTCGGACAGTCAACCCTACGAGCAGTACTTC.

This clonotype appeared a few times. The genes are TRBV4-2 and TRBJ1-2, with a tentative D call TRBD1 (5 bases). The CDR3 has 15 residues. In germline, CDR1 is LGHNA, CDR2 YNFKEQ. The germline V and J ends were trimmed by 0 bases and 2 bases, with 10 bases remaining between them. CDR3 amino acids: CASSQDRDQNYGYTF. CDR3 DNA sequence: TGTGCCAGCAGCCAAGATAGGGACCAAAACTATGGCTACACCTTC.

This clonotype showed up just a few times. The genes are TRBV7-8 and TRBJ1-1, with D unresolved. Germline V lookup: CDR1 SGHVS, CDR2 FQNEAQ. Trimming cost V 5 bases and J 11 bases, with 15 bases left between them. CDR3 size: 12 residues. Here the CDR3 reads CASSQSRRPAFF. CDR3 DNA sequence: TGTGCCAGCAGCCAAAGCAGGAGGCCGGCTTTCTTT. Based on the CDR3 plus reference TRBV7-8 and TRBJ1-1, the full variable domain is GAGVSQSPRYKVAKRGQDVALRCDPISGHVSLFWYQQALGQGPEFLTYFQNEAQLDKSGLPSDRFFAERPEGSVSTLKIQRTQQEDSAVYLCASSQSRRPAFFGQGTRLTVV.

The chain combines TRBV5-1 with TRBJ1-2; 8 bases are shared with TRBD1. The germline V gene encodes CDR1 SGHRS and CDR2 YFSETQ. Unmatched junction bases numbered 15, after V lost 2 bases and J lost 0 bases. The CDR3 length is 19 residues. The CDR3 DNA reads TGCGCCAGCAGCTTAACTTTCCGACAGGGGTCGATCCCTAACTATGGCTACACCTTC. This sequence encodes CASSLTFRQGSIPNYGYTF. Full variable domain (missing parts from reference TRBV5-1 and TRBJ1-2): KAGVTQTPRYLIKTRGQQVTLSCSPISGHRSVSWYQQTPGQGLQFLFEYFSETQRNKGNFPGRFSGRQFSNSRSEMNVSTLELGDSALYLCASSLTFRQGSIPNYGYTFGSGTRLTVV.

The chain combines TRBV12-3 or TRBV12-4 with TRBJ1-3; TRBD1 might be the D (6 bases). V was cut by 2 bases and J by 10 bases, with 18 bases left in between. The CDR3 extends over 15 amino acids. This chain's CDR3 is CASSLLAGALTTIYF. As DNA, the CDR3 is TGTGCCAGCAGTTTATTGGCAGGGGCGTTAACAACCATATATTTT.